This is a list of T cell receptor beta chains from one sample in a study of T cell repertoires in aging, cancer and after chemotherapy. Using its own MiXCR run on the multiplex PCR reads, TCRdb lists one record per CDR3 protein. The sample records several hundred distinct CDR3 sequences, 25% being singletons. Sequencing used blood. The receptors originated from a human donor with a solid tumor. The CDR3 runs from the conserved cysteine through the conserved F or W. Each record gives: clone size, J gene, V gene, D gene, CDR3 protein, CDR3 DNA. D genes are given only for firm matches. Size is stated for part of the rows, as once, few or many counts, or as a class when the clone is expanded.

abundance: large
j_gene: TRBJ2-5
v_gene: TRBV30
d_gene: .
CDR3aa: CAWRRREETQYF
CDR3nt: TGTGCCTGGAGACGACGGGAAGAGACCCAGTACTTC

abundance: few
j_gene: TRBJ2-3
v_gene: TRBV11-2
d_gene: .
CDR3aa: CASSLAPSGQPPFYDTQYF
CDR3nt: TGTGCCAGCAGCTTAGCCCCCTCAGGACAGCCGCCCTTTTATGATACGCAGTATTTT

abundance: few
j_gene: TRBJ2-2
v_gene: TRBV5-1
d_gene: .
CDR3aa: CASSWRGQNTGELFF
CDR3nt: TGCGCCAGCAGCTGGAGGGGACAGAACACCGGGGAGCTGTTTTTT

abundance: medium-sized
j_gene: TRBJ2-7
v_gene: TRBV24-1
d_gene: .
CDR3aa: CATSDSTGPYEQYF
CDR3nt: TGTGCCACCAGTGATTCGACGGGACCCTACGAGCAGTACTTC

abundance: medium-sized
j_gene: TRBJ2-3
v_gene: TRBV10-3
d_gene: TRBD1
CDR3aa: CAIRTDRESTDTQYF
CDR3nt: TGTGCCATCAGGACCGACAGGGAGAGCACAGATACGCAGTATTTT

abundance: few
j_gene: TRBJ2-2
v_gene: TRBV5-4
d_gene: .
CDR3aa: CASTSFTAGQGLPGELFF
CDR3nt: TGTGCCAGCACCTCTTTCACGGCCGGGCAGGGACTGCCCGGGGAGCTGTTTTTT

abundance: .
j_gene: TRBJ2-6
v_gene: TRBV28
d_gene: TRBD2
CDR3aa: CASSFLASGRPGANVLTF
CDR3nt: TGTGCCAGCAGTTTTCTGGCCAGCGGGAGGCCTGGGGCCAACGTCCTAACTTTC

abundance: hyperexpanded
j_gene: TRBJ1-1
v_gene: TRBV6-5
d_gene: .
CDR3aa: CASRMTDSAEAFF
CDR3nt: TGTGCCAGCAGGATGACAGATTCGGCTGAAGCTTTCTTT

abundance: .
j_gene: TRBJ2-3
v_gene: TRBV20-1
d_gene: .
CDR3aa: CSASLLGLTSTDTQYF
CDR3nt: TGCAGTGCTAGCCTTCTAGGACTAACTAGCACAGATACGCAGTATTTT

abundance: large
j_gene: TRBJ1-2
v_gene: TRBV5-6
d_gene: .
CDR3aa: CASSPTGSLATGF
CDR3nt: TGTGCCAGCAGTCCCACAGGTTCGCTGGCTACAGGCTTC

abundance: medium-sized
j_gene: TRBJ2-5
v_gene: TRBV20-1
d_gene: .
CDR3aa: CSASQGETQYF
CDR3nt: TGCAGTGCTAGCCAGGGGGAGACCCAGTACTTC

abundance: .
j_gene: TRBJ1-2
v_gene: TRBV29-1
d_gene: TRBD1
CDR3aa: CSVRDRMGGYTF
CDR3nt: TGCAGCGTCAGGGACAGGATGGGTGGCTACACCTTC

abundance: large
j_gene: TRBJ1-1
v_gene: TRBV30
d_gene: .
CDR3aa: CAWSVQSEAFF
CDR3nt: TGTGCCTGGAGTGTACAGAGTGAAGCTTTCTTT

abundance: few
j_gene: TRBJ1-5
v_gene: TRBV20-1
d_gene: .
CDR3aa: CSAEQGKGQPQHF
CDR3nt: TGCAGTGCGGAACAGGGAAAGGGACAGCCCCAGCATTTT

abundance: large
j_gene: TRBJ1-3
v_gene: TRBV7-6
d_gene: .
CDR3aa: CASSLASSGNTIYF
CDR3nt: TGTGCCAGCAGCTTAGCCAGCTCTGGAAACACCATATATTTT

abundance: large
j_gene: TRBJ1-1
v_gene: TRBV30
d_gene: .
CDR3aa: CAWSAKTAVNTEAFF
CDR3nt: TGTGCCTGGAGTGCAAAGACAGCCGTGAACACTGAAGCTTTCTTT

abundance: large
j_gene: TRBJ2-7
v_gene: TRBV30
d_gene: TRBD2
CDR3aa: CAWSAGLTYEQYF
CDR3nt: TGTGCCTGGTCAGCGGGACTAACCTACGAGCAGTACTTC

abundance: .
j_gene: TRBJ2-1
v_gene: TRBV18
d_gene: .
CDR3aa: CASSPLVPVNNEQFF
CDR3nt: TGTGCCAGCTCACCACTGGTCCCCGTTAACAATGAGCAGTTCTTC

abundance: large
j_gene: TRBJ2-5
v_gene: TRBV19
d_gene: .
CDR3aa: CASSIQETQYF
CDR3nt: TGTGCCAGTAGCATACAAGAGACCCAGTACTTC

abundance: .
j_gene: TRBJ1-2
v_gene: TRBV20-1
d_gene: .
CDR3aa: CSAREFGGTNYGYTF
CDR3nt: TGCAGTGCTAGAGAGTTCGGGGGGACTAACTATGGCTACACCTTC

abundance: .
j_gene: TRBJ2-3
v_gene: TRBV7-9
d_gene: .
CDR3aa: CASSLALGSLDTQYF
CDR3nt: TGTGCCAGCAGCTTAGCGCTGGGTAGTCTAGATACGCAGTATTTT

abundance: medium-sized
j_gene: TRBJ2-7
v_gene: TRBV10-3
d_gene: TRBD2
CDR3aa: CAISETAGTSGSHDEQYF
CDR3nt: TGTGCCATCAGTGAGACAGCCGGGACTAGCGGGAGTCACGACGAGCAGTACTTC

abundance: few
j_gene: TRBJ2-1
v_gene: TRBV20-1
d_gene: .
CDR3aa: CSPFGDSFYNEQFF
CDR3nt: TGCAGTCCCTTTGGGGACTCATTCTACAATGAGCAGTTCTTC

abundance: .
j_gene: TRBJ2-1
v_gene: TRBV7-9
d_gene: TRBD2
CDR3aa: CASSPTRLAGSYNEQFF
CDR3nt: TGTGCCAGCAGCCCAACTCGACTAGCGGGATCCTACAATGAGCAGTTCTTC

abundance: large
j_gene: TRBJ2-3
v_gene: TRBV6-2/TRBV6-3
d_gene: .
CDR3aa: CASGKEGRTDTQYF
CDR3nt: TGTGCCAGCGGGAAGGAGGGGAGGACAGATACGCAGTATTTT

abundance: medium-sized
j_gene: TRBJ2-7
v_gene: TRBV6-2/TRBV6-3
d_gene: TRBD2
CDR3aa: CASSFGLAGMNEQYF
CDR3nt: TGTGCCAGCAGCTTCGGACTAGCGGGAATGAACGAGCAGTACTTC

abundance: large
j_gene: TRBJ1-6
v_gene: TRBV30
d_gene: .
CDR3aa: CAWSGSNSPLHF
CDR3nt: TGTGCCTGGAGTGGAAGTAATTCACCCCTCCACTTT

abundance: large
j_gene: TRBJ1-2
v_gene: TRBV6-5
d_gene: .
CDR3aa: CASSYSPNYGYTF
CDR3nt: TGTGCCAGCAGTTACAGCCCTAACTATGGCTACACCTTC

abundance: large
j_gene: TRBJ2-2
v_gene: TRBV15
d_gene: TRBD1
CDR3aa: CATSTDRVSTGELFF
CDR3nt: TGTGCCACCAGTACCGACAGGGTGTCCACCGGGGAGCTGTTTTTT

abundance: .
j_gene: TRBJ2-3
v_gene: TRBV20-1
d_gene: TRBD1
CDR3aa: CSAPNYRGSTDTQYF
CDR3nt: TGCAGTGCTCCCAACTACAGGGGCAGCACAGATACGCAGTATTTT

abundance: once
j_gene: TRBJ2-1
v_gene: TRBV28
d_gene: .
CDR3aa: CASSRPTSYNEQFF
CDR3nt: TGTGCCAGCAGCCGCCCGACTAGTTACAATGAGCAGTTCTTC

abundance: large
j_gene: TRBJ1-1
v_gene: TRBV5-6
d_gene: .
CDR3aa: CASSLEVETEAFF
CDR3nt: TGTGCCAGCAGCTTGGAAGTGGAAACTGAAGCTTTCTTT

abundance: once
j_gene: TRBJ2-1
v_gene: TRBV28
d_gene: TRBD2
CDR3aa: CASSSSWTSGTYNEQFF
CDR3nt: TGTGCCAGCAGTTCCTCCTGGACTAGCGGGACATACAATGAGCAGTTCTTC

abundance: large
j_gene: TRBJ1-5
v_gene: TRBV20-1
d_gene: .
CDR3aa: CSARDELGASNNQPQHF
CDR3nt: TGCAGTGCTAGAGATGAGTTGGGGGCGAGCAACAATCAGCCCCAGCATTTT

abundance: .
j_gene: TRBJ2-4
v_gene: TRBV4-3
d_gene: TRBD2
CDR3aa: CASSQRKREFGGDIQYF
CDR3nt: TGCGCCAGCAGCCAACGGAAGCGGGAGTTTGGGGGAGACATTCAGTACTTC

abundance: once
j_gene: TRBJ1-4
v_gene: TRBV24-1
d_gene: .
CDR3aa: CAISRTENEKLFF
CDR3nt: TGTGCCATTAGCCGGACGGAGAATGAAAAACTGTTTTTT

abundance: .
j_gene: TRBJ2-4
v_gene: TRBV5-6
d_gene: .
CDR3aa: CASSSELAGLAKNIQYF
CDR3nt: TGTGCCAGCAGCTCCGAACTGGCGGGCCTAGCCAAAAACATTCAGTACTTC

abundance: few
j_gene: TRBJ1-1
v_gene: TRBV7-2
d_gene: .
CDR3aa: CASSLAPGYTEAFF
CDR3nt: TGTGCCAGCAGCTTAGCCCCGGGCTACACTGAAGCTTTCTTT

abundance: .
j_gene: TRBJ1-1
v_gene: TRBV5-6
d_gene: .
CDR3aa: CASPLRLLLMNTEAFF
CDR3nt: TGTGCCAGCCCCCTTCGGTTACTTTTAATGAACACTGAAGCTTTCTTT

abundance: large
j_gene: TRBJ2-7
v_gene: TRBV5-6
d_gene: .
CDR3aa: CASSFRSSYEQYF
CDR3nt: TGTGCCAGCAGCTTTCGCAGCTCCTACGAGCAGTACTTC

abundance: .
j_gene: TRBJ2-3
v_gene: TRBV20-1
d_gene: .
CDR3aa: CSAVHRGGITDTQYF
CDR3nt: TGCAGTGCCGTACATAGGGGGGGGATCACAGATACGCAGTATTTT

abundance: .
j_gene: TRBJ2-3
v_gene: TRBV5-4
d_gene: .
CDR3aa: CASSFGTPISTDTQYF
CDR3nt: TGTGCCAGCAGCTTCGGGACGCCAATTAGCACAGATACGCAGTATTTT

abundance: medium-sized
j_gene: TRBJ2-1
v_gene: TRBV10-3
d_gene: .
CDR3aa: CAISRDTSYNEQFF
CDR3nt: TGTGCCATCAGCCGGGATACCTCCTACAATGAGCAGTTCTTC

abundance: .
j_gene: TRBJ2-7
v_gene: TRBV29-1
d_gene: .
CDR3aa: CSVVKTGENYKQYF
CDR3nt: TGCAGCGTCGTAAAGACAGGAGAGAACTACAAGCAGTACTTC

abundance: large
j_gene: TRBJ2-7
v_gene: TRBV27
d_gene: TRBD2
CDR3aa: CASSRSGSNEQYF
CDR3nt: TGTGCCAGCAGTAGGAGCGGGAGTAACGAGCAGTACTTC

abundance: hyperexpanded
j_gene: TRBJ1-2
v_gene: TRBV29-1
d_gene: TRBD1
CDR3aa: CSVGRQGARYGYTF
CDR3nt: TGCAGCGTCGGGAGACAGGGGGCGCGCTATGGCTACACCTTC

abundance: .
j_gene: TRBJ1-5
v_gene: TRBV27
d_gene: TRBD1
CDR3aa: CASSLRGTAYSNQPQHF
CDR3nt: TGTGCCAGCAGTTTAAGGGGGACAGCTTATAGCAATCAGCCCCAGCATTTT

abundance: medium-sized
j_gene: TRBJ2-6
v_gene: TRBV19
d_gene: .
CDR3aa: CASSDRRGGKFSGANVLTF
CDR3nt: TGTGCCAGTAGTGACCGGAGGGGAGGAAAGTTTTCTGGGGCCAACGTCCTGACTTTC

abundance: .
j_gene: TRBJ2-1
v_gene: TRBV20-1
d_gene: .
CDR3aa: CSARDYQGRDEQFF
CDR3nt: TGCAGTGCTAGAGATTATCAGGGCAGGGATGAGCAGTTCTTC

abundance: .
j_gene: TRBJ2-3
v_gene: TRBV20-1
d_gene: TRBD1
CDR3aa: CSAPWTGLPDTQYF
CDR3nt: TGCAGTGCTCCCTGGACAGGGTTGCCAGATACGCAGTATTTT

abundance: large
j_gene: TRBJ2-2
v_gene: TRBV6-1
d_gene: .
CDR3aa: CASKKVQGGGELFF
CDR3nt: TGTGCCAGCAAGAAGGTACAGGGTGGCGGGGAGCTGTTTTTT

abundance: large
j_gene: TRBJ2-2
v_gene: TRBV12-3/TRBV12-4
d_gene: TRBD2
CDR3aa: CASSWASGRTAYTGELFF
CDR3nt: TGTGCCAGCAGTTGGGCTAGCGGGAGGACAGCTTACACCGGGGAGCTGTTTTTT

abundance: .
j_gene: TRBJ1-2
v_gene: TRBV7-2
d_gene: TRBD1
CDR3aa: CPSSLPGGVGYTF
CDR3nt: TGTCCCAGCAGCTTACCAGGGGGCGTTGGCTACACCTTC

abundance: large
j_gene: TRBJ1-1
v_gene: TRBV6-5
d_gene: TRBD1
CDR3aa: CASSYNNRGRLLNTEAFF
CDR3nt: TGTGCCAGCAGTTACAACAACAGGGGGCGACTATTGAACACTGAAGCTTTCTTT

abundance: .
j_gene: TRBJ1-4
v_gene: TRBV5-1
d_gene: .
CDR3aa: CASSPFGRMSRANEKLFF
CDR3nt: TGCGCCAGCAGTCCTTTCGGACGGATGAGTCGGGCTAATGAAAAACTGTTTTTT

abundance: few
j_gene: TRBJ2-1
v_gene: TRBV5-1
d_gene: TRBD2
CDR3aa: CASRSTASGSISYNEQFF
CDR3nt: TGCGCCAGCCGATCAACGGCTAGCGGGAGTATCTCCTACAATGAGCAGTTCTTC